The rows below give T cell receptor beta chains drawn from one sample of a study of human T cells and chemical hapten exposure. One entry per CDR3 protein, called by TCRdb with MiXCR from the RACE reads. The sample records roughly 74,000 distinct CDR3 sequences, more than 30% being singletons. This material consisted of whole blood, taken in connection with sensitization to the hapten diphenylcyclopropenone (DPC). These receptors came from a man between 40 and 49 years old with alopecia areata. Some clones in this sample may be carry-over from other donors' samples. CDR3s include the opening cysteine and the closing phenylalanine or tryptophan.

>TRBV3-1|TRBJ1-2
CASSRAGNNYGYTF
>TRBV6-5|TRBJ2-2
CASRKTPSGTGELFF
>TRBV6-5|TRBJ1-3
CASSRSQDSGNTIYF
>TRBV7-8|TRBJ2-1
CASSLMWGGVDEQFF
>TRBV6-2/TRBV6-3|TRBJ1-5
CASSPRAGGKQPQHF
>TRBV10-2|TRBJ1-5
CASSENGSNQPQHF
>TRBV12-3/TRBV12-4|TRBJ2-3
CASSPLRERDTQYF
>TRBV20-1|TRBJ1-6
CSALRAGSPLHF
>TRBV20-1|TRBJ2-7
CSANDRAGGTYEQYF
>TRBV5-1|TRBJ2-5
CANPGAETQYF
>TRBV6-2/TRBV6-3|TRBJ1-5
CASSPGTGHQPQHF
>TRBV7-2|TRBJ2-3
CASSLGASYTDTQYF
>TRBV11-2|TRBJ1-1
CASSQGTAQPTEAFF
>TRBV5-1|TRBJ1-4
CASSLGDSEKLFF
>TRBV28|TRBJ2-1
CASSPLGTGKAWRQFF
>TRBV6-5|TRBJ1-5
CASSYEPASSPQHF
>TRBV7-6|TRBJ2-5
CASSPRGQGNLETQYF
>TRBV7-9|TRBJ2-5
CASSHRPDRVEETQYF
>TRBV6-2/TRBV6-3|TRBJ2-7
CATTSGNEQYF
>TRBV4-1|TRBJ2-1
CASSQDRGTLLWQFF
>TRBV7-2|TRBJ2-3
CASSLRAGGRADTQYF
>TRBV7-9|TRBJ2-5
CASSWTGEETQYF
>TRBV6-5|TRBJ1-1
CASSSLNSQGDVTEAFF
>TRBV3-1|TRBJ2-7
CASSQAAATYEQYF
>TRBV11-2|TRBJ2-1
CASRTTSGPYNEQFF